Following are 14 T cell receptor beta chains from one sample sequenced in a study of OX40 agonist ivuxolimab in advanced cancers. Method: immunoSEQ multiplex PCR; TCRdb's copy keeps in-frame clones and lacks some. The table lists roughly 60,000 clones, roughly 84% of them singletons. Source: CD4+ or CD8+ T cells sorted from blood, taken in a trial of the OX40 agonist ivuxolimab. All receptors derive from an adult with an advanced solid tumor such as melanoma, head and neck, liver or kidney cancer.

This chain links TRBV5-1 with TRBJ1-1; the match to TRBD1 covers 7 bases. The germline V gene has CDR1 SGHRS and CDR2 YFSETQ. J lost 3 bases, V lost 5 bases, and 4 bases had no gene match. The CDR3 runs to 13 residues. DNA for the CDR3: TGCGCCAGCAGGAGGGGGCAGGACACTGAAGCTTTCTTT. Protein sequence: CASRRGQDTEAFF.

The chain couples TRBV10-1 to TRBJ2-1, with 7 bases matching TRBD2. V lost 10 bases and J lost 1; bases outside the gene matches: 7. CDR1 and CDR2 (germline): WNHNN, SYGVQD (reference sequence). The CDR3 consists of 14 residues. The CDR3 bases are TGCGCCACCTCAGCGGGGAGGTCCTACAATGAGCAGTTCTTC. Its translation is CATSAGRSYNEQFF.

The chain links TRBV11-2 to TRBJ2-2; 8 positions match TRBD2. The J segment lost 4 bases and the V segment lost 8 bases, leaving 3 bases of the junction unmatched. The V gene's germline CDR1 is SGHAT and CDR2 FQNNGV. There are 13 residues in the CDR3. Here the CDR3 DNA reads TGTGCCAGCGCTAGCGGGTTCACCGGGGAGCTGTTTTTT. Translation gives CASASGFTGELFF.

A single count supports this clone. This chain joins TRBV15 and TRBJ1-1, with D possibly matching TRBD1 (5 bases). The CDR3 runs to 14 residues. With 6 bases removed from V and 5 bases from J, the gap between germline ends came to 16 bases. Germline-derived CDR1 and CDR2 are LNHNV and YYDKDF (reference sequence). DNA of the CDR3: TGTGCCACCAGTAATGGGGGTTTTTGGACTGAAGCTTTCTTT. It is translated as CATSNGGFWTEAFF. Drawing the rest from reference TRBV15 and TRBJ1-1, the complete variable domain is DAMVIQNPRYQVTQFGKPVTLSCSQTLNHNVMYWYQQKSSQAPKLLFHYYDKDFNNEADTPDNFQSRRPNTSFCFLDIRSPGLGDTAMYLCATSNGGFWTEAFFGQGTRLTVV.

This chain links TRBV6-5 with TRBJ1-5; 7 bases line up with TRBD1. The V gene's germline CDR1 is MNHEY and CDR2 SVGAGI. This CDR3 contains 16 residues. Unmatched junction bases numbered 11, after V lost 2 bases and J lost 7 bases. The CDR3 sequence is CASSYRVGGDAQPQHF. In DNA, the CDR3 is TGTGCCAGCAGTTACCGGGTAGGGGGCGATGCCCAGCCCCAGCATTTT.

This clone was observed once. J is TRBJ1-1 and V is TRBV6-5, with 7 bases lining up with TRBD1. The CDR3 is 13 residues long. Trimming removed 0 bases from V and 11 bases from J; junction bases left unmatched: 6. Germline V gene lookup returns CDR1 MNHEY and CDR2 SVGAGI. CDR3 in DNA: TGTGCCAGCAGTTACTCCCAAACAGGGGTCGCTTTCTTT. This translates into CASSYSQTGVAFF.

This clone was recorded a few times. The chain couples TRBV5-4 to TRBJ2-7; TRBD1 matches 9 bases. Germline assignment: CDR1 SGHNT and CDR2 YYREEE (reference sequence). V dropped 0 bases and J dropped 6; count of bases not matched to a gene: 10. The CDR3 totals 16 residues. CDR3 nucleotide sequence: TGTGCCAGCAGCTTGGGCCGGGACAGGGTAAAAGTCGAGCAGTACTTC. This codes for CASSLGRDRVKVEQYF.

The rearrangement links TRBV19 to TRBJ1-2, with D hard to call. From germline, CDR1 is LNHDA and CDR2 SQIVND (reference sequence). The CDR3 sequence is 15 residues long. Between the trimmed V and J ends, which lost 3 bases and 0 bases, there was a span of 11 bases. This chain's CDR3 is CASSMVGGANYGYTF. CDR3 in DNA: TGTGCCAGTAGTATGGTGGGCGGCGCTAACTATGGCTACACCTTC.

The V gene is TRBV18, the J gene TRBJ1-5; perhaps TRBD1 as D (5 bases). The germline V and J ends were trimmed by 3 bases and 5 bases, with 17 bases remaining between them. The CDR3 totals 16 residues. From germline, CDR1 is KGHSH and CDR2 LQKENI. Here the CDR3 reads CASSPTGPGGDQPQHF. DNA for the CDR3: TGTGCCAGCTCACCTACGGGACCCGGAGGGGATCAGCCCCAGCATTTT.

The chain uses TRBV2 and TRBJ2-1; a possible D gene is TRBD2 (5 bases). V lost 6 bases, J lost 4 bases, and 16 bases lay in between. This CDR3 has 15 residues. Germline V gene sequence: CDR1 SNHLY, CDR2 FYNNEI. CDR3 sequence (DNA): TGTGCCAGCAGGAGGGCCCCTCGGGGTTACAATGAGCAGTTCTTC. Its protein product is CASRRAPRGYNEQFF.

The chain has TRBV7-2 and TRBJ1-6, with D possibly being TRBD1 (6 bases). Trimming removed 5 bases at V and 7 bases at J, with 12 bases between. The CDR3 consists of 14 residues. Per the germline V gene, CDR1 is SGHTA and CDR2 is FQGNSA. As DNA, the CDR3 is TGTGCCAGCAGCCACAGGGAACTAAATTCACCCCTCCACTTT. This encodes CASSHRELNSPLHF.

V gene TRBV5-1 combines with J gene TRBJ2-1; tentatively, D is TRBD1 (5 bases). The CDR3 spans 12 residues. Germline assignment: CDR1 SGHRS and CDR2 YFSETQ. The germline V and J ends were trimmed by 2 bases and 9 bases, with 9 bases remaining between them. DNA of the CDR3: TGCGCCAGCAGCTTAGGGGTCGGTGAGCAGTTCTTC. It yields the protein CASSLGVGEQFF.

The CDR3 nucleotides read TGTGCCAGCAGGGCAGGACAGGGCCTCTATGGCTACACCTTC. Translated: CASRAGQGLYGYTF. The chain has TRBV28 and TRBJ1-2; TRBD1 aligns across 8 bases. The trim removed 6 bases at V and 4 bases at J, leaving 7 bases unmatched. The CDR3 spans 14 residues. The germline CDR1 and CDR2 sequences are MDHEN and SYDVKM.

The chain employs TRBV5-4 and TRBJ1-1; 8 bases align to TRBD1. Losses at the gene ends were 4 bases for V and 11 bases for J; bases not matched to a gene: 13. Germline CDR1 SGHNT, CDR2 YYREEE (reference sequence). This CDR3 has 14 residues. DNA for the CDR3: TGTGCCAGCAGCCCGGGACAGGCCTCTGGGGACGCTTTCTTT. Encoded protein: CASSPGQASGDAFF.